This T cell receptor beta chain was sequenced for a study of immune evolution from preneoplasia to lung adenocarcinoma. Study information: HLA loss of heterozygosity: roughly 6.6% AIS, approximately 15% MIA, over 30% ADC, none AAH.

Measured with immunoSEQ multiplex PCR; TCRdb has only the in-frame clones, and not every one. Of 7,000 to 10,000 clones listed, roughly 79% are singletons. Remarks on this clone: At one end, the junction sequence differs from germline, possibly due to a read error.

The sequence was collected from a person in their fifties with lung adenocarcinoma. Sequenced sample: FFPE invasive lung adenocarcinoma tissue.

The CDR3, as DNA: TGTGCTAGCAGCTTGGGCGCAGGGGGCCAAGATACGCAGTATTTT. Protein: CASSLGAGGQDTQYF. The J gene is TRBJ2-3, the V gene TRBV7-7; 8 nucleotides match TRBD1. Germline CDR1 SSHAT, CDR2 FNYEAQ (reference sequence). This CDR3 has 15 amino acids.